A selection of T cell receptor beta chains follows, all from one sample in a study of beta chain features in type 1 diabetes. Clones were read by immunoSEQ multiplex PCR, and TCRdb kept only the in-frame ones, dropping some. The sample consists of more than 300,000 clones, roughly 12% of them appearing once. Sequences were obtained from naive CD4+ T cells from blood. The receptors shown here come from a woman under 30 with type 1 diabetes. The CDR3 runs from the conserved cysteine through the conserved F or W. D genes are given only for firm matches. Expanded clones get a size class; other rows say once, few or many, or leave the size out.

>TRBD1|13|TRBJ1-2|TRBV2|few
CATTRDSGYGYTF
TGTGCCACCACCCGGGACAGCGGGTATGGCTACACCTTC
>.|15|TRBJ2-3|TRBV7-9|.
CASSFFRLAKITQYF
TGTGCCAGCAGCTTTTTTCGGCTAGCGAAGATCACGCAGTATTTT
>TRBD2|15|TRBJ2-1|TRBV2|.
CASRVDTSGGSEQFF
TGTGCCAGCAGAGTCGATACTAGCGGGGGGAGTGAGCAGTTCTTC
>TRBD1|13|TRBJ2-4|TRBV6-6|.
CASRGTGGDIQYF
TGTGCCAGCAGAGGGACAGGGGGGGACATTCAGTACTTC
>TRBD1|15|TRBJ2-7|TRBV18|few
CASSPPGQGGHEQYF
TGTGCCAGCTCACCGCCGGGACAGGGTGGCCACGAGCAGTACTTC
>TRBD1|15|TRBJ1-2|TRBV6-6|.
CASSPGTGLAYGYTF
TGTGCCAGCAGCCCCGGGACAGGGCTAGCCTATGGCTACACCTTC
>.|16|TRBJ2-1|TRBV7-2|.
CASSLSRASSYNEQFF
TGTGCCAGCAGCCTGTCCAGGGCCAGCTCCTACAATGAGCAGTTCTTC
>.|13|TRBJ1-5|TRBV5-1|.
CASSVDSYQPQHF
TGCGCCAGCAGCGTAGACAGCTATCAGCCCCAGCATTTT
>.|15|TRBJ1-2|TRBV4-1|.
CASSQSTYRVRGYTF
TGCGCCAGCAGCCAGAGTACATACAGGGTGCGGGGCTACACCTTC
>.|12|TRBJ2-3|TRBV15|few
CATSRRTTAQYF
TGTGCCACCAGCAGAAGGACAACCGCGCAGTATTTT
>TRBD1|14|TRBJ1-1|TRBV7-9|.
CASSSTGANTEAFF
TGTGCCAGCAGCTCCACAGGGGCGAACACTGAAGCTTTCTTT
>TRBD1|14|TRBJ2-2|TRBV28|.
CASSRQGARGELFF
TGTGCCAGCAGTCGACAGGGGGCCAGAGGGGAGCTGTTTTTT
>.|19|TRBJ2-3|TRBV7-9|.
CASSLGRLTGRKSTDTQYF
TGTGCCAGCAGCTTAGGTCGCTTAACCGGGAGAAAGAGCACAGATACGCAGTATTTT
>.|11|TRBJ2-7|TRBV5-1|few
CASSPSIEQYF
TGCGCCAGCAGCCCATCTATCGAGCAGTACTTC
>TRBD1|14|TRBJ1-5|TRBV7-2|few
CASSQDRAGQPQHF
TGTGCCAGCAGTCAAGACAGGGCGGGTCAGCCCCAGCATTTT
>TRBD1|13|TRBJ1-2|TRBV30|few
CAWSGQGALGYTF
TGTGCCTGGAGTGGACAGGGGGCGCTTGGCTACACCTTC
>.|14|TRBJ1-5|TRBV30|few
CAWSMRVSNQPQHF
TGTGCCTGGAGCATGAGGGTTAGCAATCAGCCCCAGCATTTT
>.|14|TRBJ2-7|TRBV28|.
CASSQRVRPYEQYF
TGTGCCAGCAGTCAGCGGGTTCGCCCCTACGAGCAGTACTTC
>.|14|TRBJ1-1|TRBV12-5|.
CASASVGHYTEAFF
TGTGCTAGTGCGTCGGTAGGACATTACACTGAAGCTTTCTTT
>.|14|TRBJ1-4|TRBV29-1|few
CSVEDYRYNEKLFF
TGCAGCGTTGAAGATTACCGGTATAATGAAAAACTGTTTTTT
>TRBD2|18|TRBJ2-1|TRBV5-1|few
CASSPAVNSGRAGDEQFF
TGCGCCAGCAGCCCGGCGGTGAATAGCGGGAGGGCCGGAGATGAGCAGTTCTTC
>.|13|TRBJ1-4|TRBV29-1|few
CSVGSRLSEKLFF
TGCAGCGTTGGAAGCCGCCTGAGTGAAAAACTGTTTTTT
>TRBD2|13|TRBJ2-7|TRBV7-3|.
CASPGTSRYEQYF
TGTGCCAGCCCCGGGACTAGCCGGTACGAGCAGTACTTC
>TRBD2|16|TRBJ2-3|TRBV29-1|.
CSAAPPLAASTDTQYF
TGCAGCGCCGCCCCCCCCCTAGCGGCGAGCACAGATACGCAGTATTTT
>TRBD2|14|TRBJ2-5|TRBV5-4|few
CASSSLAGGETQYF
TGTGCCAGCAGCTCCCTAGCGGGAGGAGAGACCCAGTACTTC
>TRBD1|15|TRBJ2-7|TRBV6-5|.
CASSQPGQAPPEQYF
TGTGCCAGCAGTCAACCAGGACAGGCGCCGCCCGAGCAGTACTTC
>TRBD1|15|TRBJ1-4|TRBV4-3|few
CASSQLKGAGEKLFF
TGCGCCAGCAGCCAATTGAAGGGGGCCGGTGAAAAACTGTTTTTT
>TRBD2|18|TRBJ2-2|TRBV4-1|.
CASSQEGGVAGGPWELFF
TGCGCCAGCAGCCAAGAGGGGGGTGTAGCGGGAGGGCCCTGGGAGCTGTTTTTT
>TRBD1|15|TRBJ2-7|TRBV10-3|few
CAISDGTGGFNEQYF
TGTGCCATCAGTGACGGGACAGGGGGTTTTAACGAGCAGTACTTC
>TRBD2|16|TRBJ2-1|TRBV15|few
CATSLHPSGGRDEQFF
TGTGCCACCAGCCTACACCCTAGCGGGGGGAGGGATGAGCAGTTCTTC
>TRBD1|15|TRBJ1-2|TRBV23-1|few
CASSQAGTGGCGYTF
TGCGCCAGCAGTCAAGCCGGGACAGGGGGCTGTGGCTACACCTTC
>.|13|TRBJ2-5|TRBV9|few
CASSTRLGETQYF
TGTGCCAGCAGCACACGACTTGGGGAGACCCAGTACTTC
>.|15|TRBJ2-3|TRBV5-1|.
CASSTRTDLTPPQYF
TGCGCCAGCAGCACTAGGACAGACCTAACTCCACCGCAGTATTTT
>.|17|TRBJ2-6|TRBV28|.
CASIGSGYGTGANVLTF
TGTGCCAGCATCGGATCAGGGTACGGAACTGGGGCCAACGTCCTGACTTTC
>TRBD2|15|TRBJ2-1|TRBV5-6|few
CASSFTSGGANEQFF
TGTGCCAGCAGCTTCACTAGCGGGGGGGCCAATGAGCAGTTCTTC
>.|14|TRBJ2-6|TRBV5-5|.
CASSPFSGANVLTF
TGTGCCAGCAGCCCGTTCTCTGGGGCCAACGTCCTGACTTTC
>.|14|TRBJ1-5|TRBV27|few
CASRALGGGQPQHF
TGTGCCAGCAGAGCCTTAGGGGGGGGCCAGCCCCAGCATTTT
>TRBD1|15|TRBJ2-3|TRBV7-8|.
CASSLGTGVVDTQYF
TGTGCCAGCAGCTTAGGGACAGGGGTCGTGGATACGCAGTATTTT
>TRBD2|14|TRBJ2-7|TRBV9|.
CASSKGGLDYEQYF
TGTGCCAGCAGCAAGGGGGGACTAGACTACGAGCAGTACTTC
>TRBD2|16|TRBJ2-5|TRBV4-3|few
CASSPSSGGAVETQYF
TGCGCCAGCAGCCCCTCTAGCGGGGGGGCGGTAGAGACCCAGTACTTC
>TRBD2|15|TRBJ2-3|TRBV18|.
CASSAPGGLADTQYF
TGTGCCAGCTCTGCCCCGGGGGGGCTGGCAGATACGCAGTATTTT